This T cell receptor (beta chain) was identified during a study of T-cell reconstitution after alpha-beta-depleted transplantation in children. Overall study findings and caveats: After one year, T-cell counts and TCRbeta diversity mostly came from new T cells. Some patients' high day-60 TCRbeta diversity was traced to surviving recipient T cells and thymic progenitors. Roughly two months post-transplant, alpha-beta T cells reportedly originated from several hundred graft clones that had expanded.

The CDR3 is 19 residues long. V lost 6 bases to trimming and J lost 1 base, with 22 bases between them. Germline assignment: CDR1 MGHDK and CDR2 SYGVNS. The sample holds a few counts of this clonotype. Its specificity is unknown. The TCRbeta library was prepared with unique molecular identifiers. TCRdb reprocessed the PCR reads via MiXCR and lists one record per CDR3 protein. The data hold about 600,000 distinct CDR3 sequences, with about 23% observed a single time. The sample here was PBMCs, mostly from graft donor cells, taken 360 days after TCRalphabeta/CD19-depleted stem cell transplant. The sequence came from a boy under two years old who had a stem cell transplant for acute myeloid leukemia, so the T cells may come from the graft donor. The chain couples TRBV25-1 to TRBJ2-6; D might be TRBD1 (6 bases). The CDR3 spells CASSKGTITGKSGANVLTF. CDR3 DNA: TGTGCCAGCAGCAAAGGGACCATAACAGGGAAGTCTGGGGCCAACGTCCTGACTTTC.